These 6 T cell receptor beta chains were sequenced from one sample in a study of blood T cell repertoires in COVID-19. The assay was immunoSEQ multiplex PCR, and TCRdb's table has in-frame clones only and misses some. Among around 170,000 clones, approximately 78% were seen once, and the ten largest hold about 11%. What was sequenced was peripheral blood. Every receptor here comes from a woman older than 75 with COVID-19, enrolled during active disease.

The chain employs TRBV6-2 or TRBV6-3 and TRBJ2-1; D might be TRBD1 (5 bases). The CDR3 totals 15 residues. The ends were cut back, 5 bases at V and 3 bases at J, with 14 bases in the middle. CDR1 MNHEY and CDR2 SVGEGT come from the germline V gene. The CDR3 nucleotides are TGTGCCAGCAGTCGTCAGGGAACTAACTACAATGAGCAGTTCTTC. Amino acids: CASSRQGTNYNEQFF.

This chain links TRBV18 with TRBJ2-2, with a possible D match to TRBD1 (6 bases). CDR3 length equals 14 residues. Germline-derived CDR1 and CDR2 are KGHSH and LQKENI. Between the trimmed V and J ends, which lost 6 bases and 6 bases, there was a span of 14 bases. For the CDR3, the DNA is TGTGCCAGCTCGAACTCAGGGGAGTCCGGGGAGCTGTTTTTT. Its translation: CASSNSGESGELFF.

The rearrangement joins TRBV5-4 to TRBJ1-1, with 7 bases matching TRBD1. This CDR3 contains 15 residues. CDR1 is SGHNT, CDR2 YYREEE, per germline (reference sequence). V shed 3 bases and J 1 base; nucleotides not matched to a gene: 6. The CDR3 spells CASSSPRTGNTEAFF. CDR3 DNA sequence: TGTGCCAGCAGCTCACCCCGGACAGGGAACACTGAAGCTTTCTTT.

The V and J genes are TRBV19 and TRBJ2-7; tentative D call: TRBD2 (6 bases). The CDR3 consists of 14 residues. Germline loops: CDR1 LNHDA, CDR2 SQIVND (reference sequence). Trimming stripped 3 bases from V and 3 bases from J, with 12 bases between. CDR3 DNA: TGTGCCAGTAGTATGGGACTTGGCGTCTACGAGCAGTACTTC. As protein: CASSMGLGVYEQYF.

This clone was counted between two and nine times. This sequence joins TRBV7-2 and TRBJ2-5; tentative D call: TRBD2 (5 bases). The CDR3 runs to 13 residues. Trimming cost V 5 bases and J 9 bases, with 16 bases left between them. CDR1 is SGHTA and CDR2 is FQGNSA in the germline V gene. CDR3 DNA sequence: TGTGCCAGCAGCCCCCCCTCTAGCCCGGCCCAGTACTTC. Its protein product is CASSPPSSPAQYF. Using reference TRBV7-2 and TRBJ2-5 for the parts outside the CDR3, the full variable domain is GAGVSQSPSNKVTEKGKDVELRCDPISGHTALYWYRQSLGQGLEFLIYFQGNSAPDKSGLPSDRFSAERTGGSVSTLTIQRTQQEDSAVYLCASSPPSSPAQYFGPGTRLLVL.

Regarding this clone: The sample holds other DNA sequences that translate to the same CDR3. J is TRBJ2-3 and V is TRBV5-1; a possible D gene is TRBD2 (5 bases). The germline CDR1 and CDR2 sequences are SGHRS and YFSETQ. The CDR3 spans 15 residues. V dropped 1 base and J dropped 0 bases, with 9 bases sitting between them. CDR3 region: CASSLSVASTDTQYF. The CDR3 DNA follows: TGCGCCAGCAGCTTGTCGGTAGCGAGCACAGATACGCAGTATTTT.